What follows are 25 T cell receptor delta chains derived from one specimen sequenced in a study of gamma-delta chains in newborns, infants, children. TCRdb reapplied CATT to the reads. This sample has over 4,000 delta-chain clones, with around 6.2% found just once. Sequenced sample: blood. These receptors all come from a child who was a newborn, infant or young child, either healthy, febrile or measles-vaccinated (not recorded which).

Remarks on this clone: A far larger clone is just one base off, so this is likely a read error. Other DNA sequences in the same sample also yield this CDR3. The rearrangement joins TRDV2 to TRDJ3; the match to TRDD3 covers 12 bases. The CDR3 runs 18 residues. The J segment lost 4 bases and the V segment lost 0 bases, leaving 3 bases of the junction unmatched. From germline, CDR1 is GEAIGNYY and CDR2 EKD. The CDR3 here is CACDTVLGDTWDTRQMFF. CDR3 nucleotide sequence: TGTGCCTGTGACACCGTACTGGGGGATACTTGGGACACCCGACAGATGTTTTTC.

This clone has only a few counts. The V and J genes are TRDV2 and TRDJ2; TRDD3 agrees at 7 bases. Unmatched junction bases numbered 10, after V lost 3 bases and J lost 4 bases. The CDR3 consists of 16 residues. In germline, CDR1 is GEAIGNYY, CDR2 EKD. The CDR3 DNA sequence: TGTGCCTGTGACTCGCTGGGGGTCCAAAAGACAGCACAACTCTTCTTT. Its translation is CACDSLGVQKTAQLFF.

A few counts support this clone. A much larger clone is a single base away; this may be a read error. The gene calls are TRDV2 and TRDJ3, with TRDD3 identical over 9 bases. Germline V gives CDR1 GEAIGNYY, CDR2 EKD. The V segment lost 3 bases and the J segment 0 bases; nucleotides outside the gene matches: 2. CDR3 length: 17 amino acids. The CDR3 sequence is CACDDWGSSWDTRQMFF. Written as DNA, the CDR3 is TGTGCCTGTGACGACTGGGGGAGCTCCTGGGACACCCGACAGATGTTTTTC.

The gene calls are TRDV1 and TRDJ1; 10 nucleotides line up with TRDD3. The CDR3 spans 19 residues. V dropped 0 bases and J dropped 0; count of bases not matched to a gene: 10. Germline CDR1 TSWWSYY, CDR2 QGS. The CDR3 protein is CALGELGLPTGGYTDKLIF. For the CDR3, the DNA is TGTGCTCTTGGGGAACTAGGGCTTCCTACTGGGGGATACACCGATAAACTCATCTTT.

This clone was found a few times. At residue 3, TCRdb's protein is not the same as the translated DNA, so the protein here was read from the DNA. This rearrangement joins TRDV2 to TRDJ1, with 13 bases identical to TRDD3. In germline, CDR1 is GEAIGNYY, CDR2 EKD. The CDR3 is made up of 16 amino acids. The CDR3 coding sequence is TGTGCCCGTGACATACTGGGGGATACGGTCACCGATAAACTCATCTTT. It yields the protein CARDILGDTVTDKLIF.

This clone was found a few times. The chain links TRDV2 to TRDJ3, with 8 bases aligning to TRDD3. Looked up from germline, CDR1 is GEAIGNYY and CDR2 is EKD. The junction had 9 bases not matched to a gene; V was cut back by 0 bases and J by 0 bases. CDR3 length: 20 residues. Here the CDR3 reads CACDTVLGASGSWDTRQMFF. CDR3 DNA: TGTGCCTGTGACACCGTACTGGGGGCCTCGGGCTCCTGGGACACCCGACAGATGTTTTTC.

This chain links TRDV2 with TRDJ1, with 11 bases that match TRDD3. The CDR3 is 13 amino acids. V shed 2 bases, J shed 5 bases, and the junction held 0 bases outside the gene matches. Germline V gene lookup returns CDR1 GEAIGNYY and CDR2 EKD. The CDR3 DNA reads TGTGCCTGTGACAACTGGGGGATAGATAAACTCATCTTT. The encoded protein is CACDNWGIDKLIF.

This clone was seen more than once but under ten times. This chain uses TRDV2 with TRDJ3; TRDD3 matches at 7 bases. Because TCRdb records no J gene, it was assigned here through a match of the DNA to germline. This CDR3 region has 18 residues. CDR1 is GEAIGNYY and CDR2 is EKD in the germline V gene. The J segment lost 0 bases and the V segment lost 1 base, leaving 5 bases of the junction unmatched. This chain's CDR3 is CACDTGGCCSWDTRQMFF. The CDR3 nucleotides read TGTGCCTGTGACACGGGGGGATGCTGCTCCTGGGACACCCGACAGATGTTTTTC.

This clone has just a few counts. Other DNA sequences from this sample encode an identical CDR3 as well. V gene TRDV2 combines with J gene TRDJ3; 12 nucleotides match TRDD3. This CDR3 is 20 amino acids long. V dropped 2 bases and J dropped 0; count of bases not matched to a gene: 7. CDR1 and CDR2 from the germline V gene are GEAIGNYY and EKD. The CDR3 protein is CACDKVLGDTSSWDTRQMFF. The CDR3, as DNA: TGTGCCTGTGACAAGGTACTGGGGGATACAAGCTCCTGGGACACCCGACAGATGTTTTTC.

CDR3 nucleotide sequence: TGTGCCTGTGACACTACTGGGCTATCCCACTGGGGGTACACCGATAAACTCATCTTT. This gives the protein CACDTTGLSHWGYTDKLIF. V is TRDV2 and J is TRDJ1, with 8 positions matching TRDD3. J was trimmed by 0 bases and V by 1 base; bases with no gene match: 15. CDR3 length: 19 amino acids. Germline CDR1 and CDR2: GEAIGNYY and EKD.

The V call is TRDV2, the J call TRDJ2; 9 nucleotides agree with TRDD3. The CDR3 sequence is 16 residues long. J lost 0 bases, V lost 2 bases, and 3 bases had no gene match. Germline CDR1 reads GEAIGNYY; CDR2 reads EKD. The CDR3 reads CACDKVGDTLTAQLFF. CDR3 DNA sequence: TGTGCCTGTGACAAGGTGGGGGATACTTTGACAGCACAACTCTTCTTT.

The chain couples TRDV2 to TRDJ3; TRDD3 aligns across 7 bases. The germline CDR1 and CDR2 sequences are GEAIGNYY and EKD. J lost 0 bases, V lost 0 bases, and 4 bases had no gene match. CDR3 length: 18 amino acids. CDR3 DNA sequence: TGTGCCTGTGACACCGTGGGGGACCGCTCCTGGGACACCCGACAGATGTTTTTC. Its translation is CACDTVGDRSWDTRQMFF.

This clone is deemed medium-sized. The identical CDR3 is also encoded by other nucleotide sequences in the sample. V usage is TRDV2 and J usage is TRDJ3, with TRDD3 identical over 10 bases. This CDR3 is 19 amino acids long. Germline V gene data show CDR1 as GEAIGNYY and CDR2 as EKD. With 0 bases clipped from V and 0 bases from J, the junction kept 4 bases outside the gene matches. In DNA form, the CDR3 reads TGTGCCTGTGACACCTGGGGGATACACAGCTCCTGGGACACCCGACAGATGTTTTTC. As protein: CACDTWGIHSSWDTRQMFF.

This clone has more than one count but fewer than ten. One base separates it from a far larger clone, so it is likely a read error. At the DNA level, this CDR3 is encoded by other sequences in the same sample as well. The rearrangement joins TRDV2 to TRDJ1; 10 nucleotides match TRDD3. CDR3 length equals 14 residues. Germline V CDR1 and CDR2: GEAIGNYY, EKD. Unmatched junction bases numbered 2, after V lost 3 bases and J lost 2 bases. The CDR3 spells CACDLLGDTDKLIF. The CDR3 DNA reads as TGTGCCTGTGACTTACTGGGGGATACCGATAAACTCATCTTT.

This clone turned up a few times. This chain links TRDV3 with TRDJ3, with 7 nucleotides matching TRDD3. CDR1 and CDR2 (germline): TVYSNPD, GDNSRS (reference sequence). The CDR3 consists of 18 residues. V dropped 1 base and J dropped 3; count of bases not matched to a gene: 12. The CDR3 DNA follows: TGTGCCTTTAACTTCGGGGGATCCTTGGTCTGGGACACCCGACAGATGTTTTTC. As protein: CAFNFGGSLVWDTRQMFF.

J is TRDJ2 and V is TRDV2, with TRDD3 identical over 7 bases. The CDR3 runs 19 residues. In germline, CDR1 is GEAIGNYY, CDR2 EKD. The junction had 17 bases not matched to a gene; V was cut back by 1 base and J by 4 bases. The CDR3 coding sequence is TGTGCCTGTGACACGGTCCGACTCTGGGGGGACTCGACGACAGCACAACTCTTCTTT. It translates to CACDTVRLWGDSTTAQLFF.

Regarding this clone: A far larger clone lies a single base away; this is likely a read error. This chain joins TRDV2 and TRDJ3, with 11 bases aligning to TRDD3. The J gene, absent from TCRdb, was called here by matching the DNA to germline. This CDR3 is 19 amino acids long. J lost 2 bases, V lost 0 bases, and 5 bases had no gene match. Germline CDR1 reads GEAIGNYY; CDR2 reads EKD. CDR3 sequence: CACDTVLGDSPWDTRQMFF. The CDR3 coding sequence is TGTGCCTGTGACACCGTACTGGGGGATAGCCCCTGGGACACCCGACAGATGTTTTTC.

This clone was observed a few times. A much larger clonotype is one base distant, so this may be a read error. The V call is TRDV2, the J call TRDJ3; 11 bases fit TRDD3. V lost 0 bases, J lost 2 bases, and 5 bases stayed unmatched. Germline V gives CDR1 GEAIGNYY, CDR2 EKD. The length of the CDR3 is 19 residues. The CDR3 is CACDTVILGDTWDTRQMFF. The CDR3 coding sequence is TGTGCCTGTGACACCGTGATACTGGGGGATACCTGGGACACCCGACAGATGTTTTTC.

This clone is categorized as medium-sized. V and J are TRAV29/DV5 and TRDJ2, with TRDD3 identical over 8 bases. This CDR3 spans 18 amino acids. V was clipped by 3 bases and J by 0 bases; unmatched bases: 13. Germline CDR1 NSMFDY, CDR2 ISSIKDK. The CDR3 sequence is CAAKEGGIRTALTAQLFF. In DNA form, the CDR3 reads TGTGCAGCAAAAGAGGGTGGGATACGCACGGCTTTGACAGCACAACTCTTCTTT.

Of note for this clone: Relative to the germline gene, one junction end is altered; a read error may explain this. The CDR3 here is CACDTGGNWGILSSGDTRQMFF. As DNA, the CDR3 is TGTGCCTGTGACACCGGAGGGAACTGGGGGATACTGAGCTCCGGGGACACCCGACAGATGTTTTTC. This rearrangement joins TRDV2 to TRDJ3; 12 nucleotides agree with TRDD3. This CDR3 spans 22 amino acids. Germline V lookup: CDR1 GEAIGNYY, CDR2 EKD.

This clone was recorded a few times. The chain employs TRDV2 and TRDJ3; 8 bases are a match to TRDD3. The CDR3 has 19 amino acids. V dropped 0 bases and J dropped 0; count of bases not matched to a gene: 6. The germline gives CDR1 GEAIGNYY, CDR2 EKD. The CDR3 DNA follows: TGTGCCTGTGACACCGGGATACGTTCGGGCTCCTGGGACACCCGACAGATGTTTTTC. Protein: CACDTGIRSGSWDTRQMFF.

The table lists this clone with a few counts. DNA of the CDR3: TGTGCCTGTGACCAACTGCTTTCCTGGGACACCCGACAGATGTTTTTC. It yields the protein CACDQLLSWDTRQMFF. The J gene is TRDJ3, the V gene TRDV2; the D is unclear. Germline CDR1 GEAIGNYY, CDR2 EKD. CDR3 size: 16 residues. Deletions cut 3 bases from V and 1 base from J, with 9 bases between.

This clone came up a few times. This rearrangement joins TRDV2 to TRDJ3; D perhaps matches TRDD3 (6 bases). CDR1 and CDR2 from the germline V gene are GEAIGNYY and EKD. This CDR3 comprises 21 residues. Trimming removed 0 bases at V and 0 bases at J, with 20 bases between. CDR3 nucleotides: TGTGCCTGTGACACCTTACTGGGCCGCCATCCTAGCTCCTGGGACACCCGACAGATGTTTTTC. Protein sequence: CACDTLLGRHPSSWDTRQMFF.

About this clone: This may arise from a read error, as a much more abundant clone is one base away. V usage is TRDV2 and J usage is TRDJ3; the match to TRDD3 covers 7 bases. The CDR3 runs to 20 residues. Germline V CDR1 and CDR2: GEAIGNYY, EKD. CDR3 sequence: CACDTVGGIPSSRDTRQMFF. The CDR3 DNA reads as TGTGCCTGTGACACCGTAGGAGGGATACCGAGCTCCCGGGACACCCGACAGATGTTTTTC.

In this sample, this clone turned up a few times. The germline gene is not matched at one end of the junction; a read error may be the cause. The V and J genes are TRDV2 and TRDJ3; 9 bases are shared with TRDD3. The CDR3 runs to 19 residues. The V gene's germline CDR1 is GEAIGNYY and CDR2 EKD. CDR3 in amino acids: CACDTILGESSWDTRRMFF. CDR3 nucleotides: TGTGCCTGTGACACCATACTGGGGGAGAGCTCCTGGGACACCCGACGGATGTTTTTC.